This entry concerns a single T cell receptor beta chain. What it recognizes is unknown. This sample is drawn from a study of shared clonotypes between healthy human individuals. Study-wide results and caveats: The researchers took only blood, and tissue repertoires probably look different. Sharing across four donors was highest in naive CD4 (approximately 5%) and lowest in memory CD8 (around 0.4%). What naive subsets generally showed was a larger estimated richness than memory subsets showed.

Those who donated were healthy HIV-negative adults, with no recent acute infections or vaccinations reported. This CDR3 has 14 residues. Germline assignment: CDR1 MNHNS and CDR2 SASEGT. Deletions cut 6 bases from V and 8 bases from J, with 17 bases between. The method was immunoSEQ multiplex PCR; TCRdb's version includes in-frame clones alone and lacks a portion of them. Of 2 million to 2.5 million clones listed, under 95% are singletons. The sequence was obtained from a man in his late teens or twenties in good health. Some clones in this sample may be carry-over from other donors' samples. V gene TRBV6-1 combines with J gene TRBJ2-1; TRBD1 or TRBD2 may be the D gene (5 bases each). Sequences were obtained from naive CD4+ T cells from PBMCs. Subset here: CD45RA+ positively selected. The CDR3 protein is CASSRPGGRDEQFF. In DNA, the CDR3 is TGTGCCAGCAGCCGACCTGGGGGAAGGGATGAGCAGTTCTTC.